This TCR beta chain was observed in a study of vaccination and CD4 T cells after COVID-19 (dated by TCRdb to 2022 to 2024). Background for the entire study: In the convalescent cohort there were six males and four females, among whom were two Hispanic individuals, seven Caucasians, two Asians and one multiracial person. Participants got two doses of the Pfizer-BioNTech BNT162b2 vaccine (n=8) or two doses of the Moderna mRNA-1273 vaccine (n=2). Post-COVID blood samples from convalescent patients were collected a median of around 100 days after diagnosis, with a range of about 30 to 170 days. Post-vaccine blood samples were collected a median of about 11 weeks after the second vaccine dose, ranging from roughly 14 to 241 days. Culture stimuli were overlapping spike peptide pools from SARS-CoV-2 and from the common cold coronaviruses HCoV-NL63, HCoV-OC43 and HCoV-229E. Control cultures received a CEFX viral epitope pool as the positive control, an HIV-1 Nef peptide pool as the negative control, or no peptide. The spike-specific CD4+ TCR repertoire was compared before and after mRNA vaccination in 10 to 11 COVID-19 convalescent patients and a handful of infection-naive healthy vaccine recipients. Memory CD4+ T cell crossreactivity between SARS-CoV-2 and common cold coronavirus spike proteins was assessed at the TCR clonotype level in an earlier paper using these donors. Overall results and qualifications from the work: An increase in the median number of SARS-CoV-2-reactive clonotypes from around 20 after infection to roughly 38 after vaccination was observed, but the change was not found to be significant. Relatively few convalescent patients were included in the study, and early timepoints after natural infection were not analyzed. Of the vaccine-specific clones in convalescent patients, 304 of 307, or nearly all, reacted only to SARS-CoV-2 spike and did not cross-react with common cold coronaviruses. Among the post-vaccine SARS-CoV-2-reactive clones in convalescent patients, a median approximately 90% showed up only after vaccination, which suggests vaccine-specific priming.

As regards this clonotype: This receptor's antigen is unknown. Base-call qualities are not available, and no considerably larger clone is one nucleotide away.

Library preparation employed PCR. DNA from cultured CD4+ T cells was subjected to TCR sequencing with the Oncomine TCR Beta short-read assay at the Johns Hopkins FTIC core. Genomic DNA was extracted from the cultured CD4+ T cells with the QIAamp micro DNA kit. Oncomine TCR Beta libraries from cultured CD4+ T cells were pooled with unique dual indexes and sequenced on an Illumina iSeq 100. The source study handled its data this way. Non-productive sequences were removed, and CDR3s that did not start with C, did not end with F or W, or were shorter than 7 amino acids were discarded. Antigen-specific clonotypes were identified with the MANAFEST web application by comparing peptide-stimulated wells with reference and other culture wells. For a clone to be called positive, the clone needed an FDR below 0.05, an odds ratio above 5, and a productive frequency above 0.1% in at least two of three replicate wells. A clonotype was classed as cross-reactive if the clonotype showed significant expansion both in SARS-CoV-2 spike wells and in at least one common cold coronavirus spike condition. Levenshtein distances (stringdist) and unrooted phylogenetic trees (ape) in R version 3.6.1 were used to assess CDR3 homology. TCRdb cleaned the public reads at Q25 with fastp, built clones with MiXCR and kept in-frame beta chains. Rows merge per CDR3 protein into single entries with the most common DNA and genes. Clone size and V and J calls follow TCRdb, not the original study. Present in this sample are under 8,500 distinct CDR3 sequences, 45% to 60% of which were seen just once. 35% to 40% of the sample goes to the ten largest clones.

Sample treatment or condition, as interpreted from the label and publication: approximately nine-day PBMC culture with coronavirus spike peptide pools or control peptides (ViraFEST assay). CD4+ T cells from unexposed donors were collected before the COVID-19 pandemic (2011-2018). The ViraFEST assay was used in the study, in which antigen-specific T cells were expanded with peptide pools and expanded clonotypes were subsequently identified by TCR sequencing. Each well held approximately 2 million PBMCs cultured in IMDM containing roughly 5% human AB serum and roughly 9.7 IU/ml IL-2, with 10 ug/ml peptide pools added. On days 3 and 7, half of the culture medium was replaced with fresh IL-2-containing medium. After 9 to 10 days of culture, CD4+ T cells were isolated by negative selection using the EasySep CD4+ T cell isolation kit. As cell number allowed, CD4+ T cells from unexposed donors were tested for reactivity to SARS-CoV-2 S and N and to four common cold coronavirus spike pools. Ficoll-Paque Plus gradient centrifugation was used to isolate PBMCs from whole blood, and the isolated PBMCs were then either used fresh or cryopreserved at -140C. Each culture condition was generally run in triplicate wells. The leukapheresis product used for the unexposed donors was purchased from a commercial source.

CDR3 length: 16 amino acids, cysteine to phenylalanine. The kept DNA is CDR3 alone, 48 bases in frame from the first base. Reading the germline V gene (reference sequence) gives CDR1 SEHNR and CDR2 FQNEAQ. V is cut by 3 bases and J by 4 bases, and the space between the germline ends is 16 bases. The source of this sequence is a human donor in good health. The chain links TRBV7-9 with TRBJ2-1; the D gene could be either TRBD1 or TRBD2, each agreeing at 5 bases. The sequenced sample consisted of CD4+ T cells from blood, cultured in vitro. The DNA sequence reads TGTGCCAGCAGCTTTTTTTTGTGGGACGGATACAATGAGCAGTTCTTC. This codes for CASSFFLWDGYNEQFF.